The sequence of this T cell receptor (beta chain) was determined in a study of blood T cell repertoires in COVID-19. Whole-study context: In each case, the material was cDNA or gDNA derived from T cells, B-cell-depleted T cells, or PBMCs.

Profiling relied on immunoSEQ multiplex PCR, and the TCRdb table lists in-frame clones only, not all of them. The sample carries approximately 230,000 clones, about 90% recorded once. Looked up from germline, CDR1 is SGHTA and CDR2 is FQGNSA. This CDR3 has 14 residues. J gave up 4 bases and V 5 bases, and 5 bases lay outside the gene matches. The receptor was isolated from a man aged 80 or over with acute or convalescent COVID-19. The V and J genes are TRBV7-2 and TRBJ2-1; 7 bases align to TRBD1. The sequencing sample was made of peripheral blood. CDR3 region: CASSPDRVYNEQFF. The CDR3 nucleotides read TGTGCCAGCAGCCCAGACAGGGTTTACAATGAGCAGTTCTTC.